This TCR beta chain was found in a study of cytomegalovirus exposure and HLA in healthy donors. The germline V gene encodes CDR1 SNHLY and CDR2 FYNNEI. Trimming at V came to 5 bases and at J to 6 bases, leaving 6 bases not matched to a gene. The CDR3 runs 14 residues. Findings and caveats of the study: One cluster of highly shared sequence variants probably arose as a sequencing artifact. TCR beta V- and J-gene trimming was later associated with a missense DCLRE1C variant.

Amplification used 60 Vbeta primers and 13 Jbeta primers. Data came from immunoSEQ multiplex PCR; TCRdb stores just in-frame clones and leaves some out. The sample holds hundreds of thousands of clones, roughly 87% seen once. Remarks on this clone: Its specificity is unknown.

V gene TRBV2 combines with J gene TRBJ1-2; 10 bases are a match to TRBD1. This TCR was recovered from a middle-aged man in good health and CMV-seropositive. Specimen: PBMCs. The CDR3: CASSNRQGADGYTF. In DNA form, the CDR3 reads TGTGCCAGCAGTAATCGACAGGGGGCAGATGGCTACACCTTC.